These 21 T cell receptor beta chains originate from one sample sequenced in a study of shared clonotypes between healthy human individuals. Measured with immunoSEQ multiplex PCR; TCRdb has only the in-frame clones, and not every one. The sample has 2 million or so clones, around 96% seen once; the top ten hold 0.9% to 1.4%. Selected positively for CCR7 and CD45RO-negative, naive CD8 cells excluded terminally differentiated effector memory CD45RA+ cells. Specimen: naive CD8+ T cells sorted from blood. These receptors were taken from a man between 18 and 35 years old in good health.

The rearrangement uses TRBV14 and TRBJ2-7; the D gene could be TRBD1 or TRBD2 (5 bases each). CDR1 and CDR2 from the germline V gene are SGHDN and FVKESK. Trimming cost V 1 base and J 3 bases, with 13 bases left between them. The CDR3 has 15 residues. CDR3 DNA sequence: TGTGCCAGCAGCCAAGGATGGGGGTGGAACTACGAGCAGTACTTC. As protein: CASSQGWGWNYEQYF. The variable domain in full, with the rest retrieved from reference TRBV14 and TRBJ2-7, is EAGVTQFPSHSVIEKGQTVTLRCDPISGHDNLYWYRRVMGKEIKFLLHFVKESKQDESGMPNNRFLAERTGGTYSTLKVQPAELEDSGVYFCASSQGWGWNYEQYFGPGTRLTVT.

The chain recombines TRBV9 with TRBJ2-3; no firm D call. CDR1 and CDR2 (germline): SGDLS, YYNGEE. V lost 3 bases and J 4 bases, leaving 9 bases between the germline ends. The CDR3 extends over 13 amino acids. The CDR3 loop reads CASSDQDPDTQYF. For the CDR3, the DNA is TGTGCCAGCAGCGACCAGGACCCAGATACGCAGTATTTT.

The chain uses TRBV6-6 and TRBJ1-4; TRBD1 is a possible D gene (5 bases). The CDR3 extends over 15 amino acids. Germline V gives CDR1 MNHNY, CDR2 SVGAGI (reference sequence). V was clipped by 4 bases and J by 8 bases, with 17 bases between them. CDR3 bases: TGTGCCAGCAGTTCCACGGGACCGGGATTCGAAAAACTGTTTTTT. It codes for CASSSTGPGFEKLFF.

This chain uses TRBV29-1 with TRBJ2-2, with 8 bases lining up with TRBD1. The J segment lost 10 bases and the V segment lost 0 bases, leaving 1 base of the junction unmatched. Germline CDR1 reads SQVTM; CDR2 reads ANQGSEA. The length of the CDR3 is 12 residues. Written as DNA, the CDR3 is TGCAGCGTTGAAGAGGACAGGGTGGAGCTGTTTTTT. It is translated as CSVEEDRVELFF.

The genes are TRBV29-1 and TRBJ1-1; D is ambiguous. Trimming removed 0 bases from V and 7 bases from J, with 15 bases in between. The CDR3 runs 14 residues. Germline assignment: CDR1 SQVTM and CDR2 ANQGSEA. The CDR3 DNA follows: TGCAGCGTTGAAGACCCCGGGGAACGGGTTGAAGCTTTCTTT. Residues: CSVEDPGERVEAFF.

CDR3 protein: CASSLGRGGNSPLHF. For the CDR3, the DNA is TGTGCCAGCAGCCTTGGGAGGGGAGGGAATTCACCCCTCCACTTT. This chain joins TRBV13 and TRBJ1-6; the D gene is possibly TRBD1 (5 bases). With 5 bases removed from V and 7 bases from J, the gap between germline ends came to 15 bases. The length of the CDR3 is 15 residues. Germline V gene data show CDR1 as PRHDT and CDR2 as FYEKMQ (reference sequence).

J is TRBJ2-7 and V is TRBV27; 10 bases fit TRBD2. CDR1 MNHEY and CDR2 SMNVEV come from the germline V gene (reference sequence). Trimming removed 8 bases from V and 2 bases from J; junction bases left unmatched: 12. This CDR3 has 16 residues. DNA of the CDR3: TGTGCCAGCGGAACCCTAGCGGGGGCCAAAACCTACGAGCAGTACTTC. It encodes CASGTLAGAKTYEQYF.

This sequence joins TRBV23-1 and TRBJ1-6; D remains unclear. TRBV23-1 is given ORF status, its function remaining uncertain. The CDR3 is 16 amino acids. CDR3 DNA sequence: TGCTCCTACCCTACCGACCGGGGTTCCTATAATTCACCCCTCCACTTT. The encoded protein is CSYPTDRGSYNSPLHF.

The CDR3 is CASSEGLRGQAAEAFF. As DNA, the CDR3 is TGTGCCAGCAGTGAGGGCCTCAGGGGGCAGGCTGCTGAAGCTTTCTTT. The chain carries TRBV2 and TRBJ1-1; 8 nucleotides line up with TRBD1. CDR1 and CDR2 (germline): SNHLY, FYNNEI. V was clipped by 3 bases and J by 6 bases; unmatched bases: 12. The CDR3 is made up of 16 amino acids.

This chain joins TRBV13 and TRBJ2-7; 11 nucleotides align to TRBD2. There are 17 residues in the CDR3. Germline CDR1 and CDR2: PRHDT and FYEKMQ (reference sequence). J lost 6 bases, V lost 1 base, and 11 bases had no gene match. The CDR3 reads CASSLDPATSGVVEQYF. In DNA, the CDR3 is TGTGCCAGCAGCTTAGATCCCGCGACTAGCGGGGTAGTCGAGCAGTACTTC.

As to this clone: The same CDR3 arises from other DNA sequences in this sample as well. This sequence joins TRBV30 and TRBJ1-3; D is unclear. Trimming pared 3 bases from V and 0 bases from J, leaving 12 bases between. CDR1 and CDR2 (germline): GTSNPN, SVGIG (reference sequence). This CDR3 contains 15 residues. The CDR3 loop reads CAWSEGSRSGNTIYF. The CDR3 nucleotides are TGTGCCTGGAGCGAGGGCAGCCGCTCTGGAAACACCATATATTTT.

A remark on this clone: A junction end diverges from the germline sequence, so it may reflect a read error. The chain uses TRBV5-4 and TRBJ1-1; D is unresolved. The CDR3 covers 15 residues. Per germline, CDR1 SGHNT and CDR2 YYREEE (reference sequence). The CDR3 sequence: CASSLAGGMWTVAFF. In DNA form, the CDR3 reads TGTGCCAGCAGCTTGGCGGGAGGAATGTGGACTGTAGCTTTCTTT.

This rearrangement joins TRBV27 to TRBJ2-7; 10 bases agree with TRBD1. Germline V gene sequence: CDR1 MNHEY, CDR2 SMNVEV (reference sequence). The CDR3 is 14 amino acids. V was clipped by 3 bases and J by 6 bases; unmatched bases: 5. CDR3 coding DNA: TGTGCCAGCAGTTTCTTGGGACAGGGGTTCGAGCAGTACTTC. It encodes CASSFLGQGFEQYF.

This clone has just one count. This chain links TRBV7-2 with TRBJ2-5; 7 bases are a match to TRBD1. V gave up 1 base and J gave up 5 bases; unmatched junction bases: 10. The V gene's germline CDR1 is SGHTA and CDR2 FQGNSA. The CDR3 is made up of 16 amino acids. The CDR3 loop reads CASSLGPTGMEETQYF. DNA for the CDR3: TGTGCCAGCAGCTTAGGTCCGACAGGGATGGAGGAGACCCAGTACTTC.

The V gene is TRBV11-1, the J gene TRBJ2-1; D gene ambiguous. The CDR3 extends over 13 amino acids. Germline V gene lookup returns CDR1 SGHAT and CDR2 FQDESV (reference sequence). With 1 base removed from V and 5 bases from J, the gap between germline ends came to 6 bases. The CDR3 DNA reads as TGTGCCAGCAGCTTAGTGGATCACAATGAGCAGTTCTTC. Translation: CASSLVDHNEQFF.

The chain recombines TRBV6-6 with TRBJ1-2; a possible D gene is TRBD1 (5 bases). The CDR3 runs 14 residues. Germline values: CDR1 MNHNY, CDR2 SVGAGI (reference sequence). V was cut by 2 bases and J by 2 bases, with 9 bases left in between. CDR3 amino acids: CASSYIRDNYGYTF. DNA of the CDR3: TGTGCCAGCAGTTACATCCGGGACAACTATGGCTACACCTTC.

This chain uses TRBV4-1 with TRBJ1-5, with TRBD1 as a possible D gene (6 bases). This CDR3 has 16 residues. V dropped 4 bases and J dropped 5 bases, with 18 bases sitting between them. CDR1 and CDR2 from the germline V gene are MGHRA and YSYEKL. CDR3: CASSPRDNLDHQPQHF. The CDR3 DNA reads as TGCGCCAGCAGCCCACGGGACAACCTAGACCATCAGCCCCAGCATTTT.

The V call is TRBV2, the J call TRBJ2-3; 9 bases are shared with TRBD2. CDR3 length equals 15 residues. The V segment lost 5 bases and the J segment 1 base; nucleotides outside the gene matches: 4. The V gene's germline CDR1 is SNHLY and CDR2 FYNNEI. CDR3 DNA sequence: TGTGCCAGCAGTTGGATAGCGGGGGGCACAGATACGCAGTATTTT. Translated, it gives CASSWIAGGTDTQYF.

In its sample, this clone was seen once. The gene calls are TRBV27 and TRBJ1-5; D is perhaps TRBD1 (5 bases). The CDR3 is made up of 13 amino acids. The V and J ends lost 6 bases and 4 bases respectively, with 10 bases between them. Germline assignment: CDR1 MNHEY and CDR2 SMNVEV (reference sequence). CDR3 residues: CASSGGWNQPQHF. Here the CDR3 DNA reads TGTGCCAGCAGCGGGGGATGGAATCAGCCCCAGCATTTT.

This clone was found once. The chain has TRBV11-2 and TRBJ2-7; unclear D gene. Germline V gives CDR1 SGHAT, CDR2 FQNNGV. Trimming stripped 5 bases from V and 2 bases from J, with 13 bases between. CDR3 length: 14 residues. The chain's CDR3 is CASSPTQMAYEQYF. The CDR3 DNA reads TGTGCCAGCAGCCCGACACAAATGGCCTACGAGCAGTACTTC.

The chain uses TRBV27 and TRBJ1-2; D unresolved. The length of the CDR3 is 17 residues. Between the trimmed V and J ends, which lost 5 bases and 2 bases, there was a span of 21 bases. Looked up from germline, CDR1 is MNHEY and CDR2 is SMNVEV (reference sequence). CDR3 nucleotide sequence: TGTGCCAGCAGTCTAATTTCCGGCCACCTATCAAACTATGGCTACACCTTC. It yields the protein CASSLISGHLSNYGYTF.